This TCR beta chain stems from a study of T cell responses to AZD1222 COVID-19 vaccine. This CDR3 has 16 amino acids. Germline CDR1 and CDR2: MGHRA and YSYEKL. V gave up 4 bases and J gave up 5 bases, with 21 bases separating them. The assay was immunoSEQ multiplex PCR, and TCRdb's table has in-frame clones only and misses some. The table includes some 180,000 clones, 90% to 95% detected once. Study results and limitations: Spike-specific TCR breadth and depth were elevated following two AZD1222 doses. The sample set comprised mostly white British donors with more females, and clonal diversity was possibly underestimated. Sampled repertoires all dated from after the peak T cell response. At 160-218 and 743-854, vaccine-associated CD4 TCRs were dominant, and they spanned spike.

On this clone: Its antigen is unidentified.

This chain joins TRBV4-1 and TRBJ2-7; D tentatively reads TRBD1 or TRBD2 (5 bases each). Sequenced here: peripheral blood, sampled 28 days after the second AZD1222 dose. This TCR was sampled from an adult who received the AZD1222 COVID-19 vaccine. The CDR3 spells CASSPTGARGPDEQYF. Written as DNA, the CDR3 is TGCGCCAGCAGCCCCACCGGGGCCAGAGGTCCCGACGAGCAGTACTTC.